Only one count was recorded for the clone carrying this T cell receptor beta chain. These data come from a study of Graves' ophthalmopathy and Graves' hyperthyroidism. Germline assignment: CDR1 MGHDK and CDR2 SYGVNS. There are 17 residues in the CDR3. The V gene lost 1 base and the J gene lost 6 bases, with 19 bases spanning the gap. RNA transcripts provided the template for amplifying TCR beta CDR3 regions. HTBI-primed RT-PCR formed the first round, and a multiplex PCR formed the second. From the multiplex PCR reads, TCRdb called clonotypes with MiXCR, one entry per CDR3 protein. The repertoire holds about 740,000 distinct CDR3 sequences, with around 40% as singletons.

The clonotype comes from an adult man with Graves' ophthalmopathy. Material for sequencing was peripheral blood. The chain links TRBV25-1 to TRBJ2-1; maybe TRBD2 (5 bases). The CDR3 sequence is CASSEFTARGLVNEQFF. CDR3 DNA: TGTGCCAGCAGTGAATTCACAGCAAGAGGGTTGGTCAATGAGCAGTTCTTC.